One sample yielded the 18 T cell receptor beta chains listed below, sequenced in a study of regulatory T cells in long-lasting Graves disease. For TCR beta, libraries came from iRepertoire HTBI primers and Arm-PCR of CDR3 regions. Each CDR3 protein is one row after TCRdb ran MiXCR on the multiplex PCR reads. In the table there are roughly 420,000 distinct CDR3 sequences, roughly 17% of which are singletons. Described time point: newly diagnosed GD, antithyroid drugs for less than 3 months. RNA from PBMCs was the source of the TCR library. The same specimen was also included in a second study, on T cells in Graves' hyperthyroidism and ophthalmopathy.

The sample in question was peripheral blood mononuclear cells (PBMCs), obtained at new diagnosis, from a patient treated with antithyroid drugs. The receptors were gathered from a woman in her 30s with Graves disease.

This clonotype came up many times. The CDR3 reads CASSSGWTSGRALSTDTQYF. Written as DNA, the CDR3 is TGTGCCAGCAGCTCCGGCTGGACTAGCGGGAGGGCCCTTAGCACAGATACGCAGTATTTT. This chain connects TRBV7-8 to TRBJ2-3; 15 nucleotides line up with TRBD2. V was clipped by 4 bases and J by 0 bases; unmatched bases: 11. This CDR3 is 20 amino acids long. Per germline, CDR1 SGHVS and CDR2 FQNEAQ.

In this sample, this clonotype turned up many times. The chain is built from TRBV28 and TRBJ1-5; 9 positions match TRBD1. Germline CDR1 is MDHEN and CDR2 is SYDVKM. The CDR3 is made up of 21 amino acids. J was trimmed by 1 base and V by 4 bases; bases with no gene match: 20. CDR3 nucleotides: TGTGCCAGCAGTTCCGCCGGACAGGGGCGAATGAACCCCTGGAGCAATCAGCCCCAGCATTTT. This gives the protein CASSSAGQGRMNPWSNQPQHF.

This clonotype was seen repeatedly, ten times or more. J is TRBJ2-2 and V is TRBV28, with 10 bases aligning to TRBD2. Germline assignment: CDR1 MDHEN and CDR2 SYDVKM. J lost 3 bases, V lost 7 bases, and 8 bases had no gene match. The CDR3 extends over 16 amino acids. The CDR3 is CASTASGSSDTGELFF. The CDR3 DNA reads as TGTGCCAGCACCGCTAGCGGGAGTTCGGACACCGGGGAGCTGTTTTTT.

This clonotype has a count of ten or more. This chain connects TRBV20-1 to TRBJ2-7, with 11 nucleotides matching TRBD2. The CDR3 has 15 amino acids. The germline V gene encodes CDR1 DFQATT and CDR2 SNEGSKA (reference sequence). J gave up 7 bases and V 3 bases, and 11 bases lay outside the gene matches. The CDR3 reads CSASPELAGAGEQYF. The DNA of the CDR3 is TGCAGTGCTAGCCCCGAACTAGCGGGAGCGGGGGAGCAGTACTTC.

Ten or more counts support this clonotype. The chain combines TRBV18 with TRBJ1-1, with a tentative D call TRBD1 (5 bases). The CDR3 contains 14 residues. The germline gives CDR1 KGHSH, CDR2 LQKENI. Deletions cut 1 base from V and 5 bases from J, with 11 bases between. The CDR3 DNA reads TGTGCCAGCTCACCACAGGGGTCGGGGACTGAAGCTTTCTTT. Translating gives CASSPQGSGTEAFF.

This chain connects TRBV5-1 to TRBJ1-2; TRBD1 aligns across 8 bases. Unmatched junction bases numbered 6, after V lost 4 bases and J lost 1 base. CDR3 length: 15 residues. Germline values: CDR1 SGHRS, CDR2 YFSETQ. DNA of the CDR3: TGCGCCAGCAGCCGAACAGGGGGTTTTAACTATGGCTACACCTTC. It translates to CASSRTGGFNYGYTF.

This clonotype was counted only a few times. CDR3 loop: CASSQGRGPVSSYEQYF. The CDR3 bases are TGCGCCAGCAGCCAAGGCAGGGGGCCGGTTTCCTCCTACGAGCAGTACTTC. The rearrangement uses TRBV4-1 and TRBJ2-7, with 8 bases aligning to TRBD1. This CDR3 has 17 amino acids. The germline V gene has CDR1 MGHRA and CDR2 YSYEKL. The V gene end was trimmed by 1 base and the J gene end by 0 bases; junction bases not matched to a gene: 8.

This clonotype was seen many times. The chain combines TRBV18 with TRBJ2-1; 9 nucleotides agree with TRBD1. Germline V CDR1 and CDR2: KGHSH, LQKENI. V lost 3 bases, J lost 5 bases, and 5 bases stayed unmatched. There are 15 residues in the CDR3. The DNA for the CDR3 is TGTGCCAGCTCACCTGACAGGGGGTCTCACAATGAGCAGTTCTTC. Protein: CASSPDRGSHNEQFF.

This clonotype appeared many times. The rearrangement joins TRBV5-1 to TRBJ1-1; D unresolved. The CDR3 has 13 amino acids. Germline V CDR1 and CDR2: SGHRS, YFSETQ. V was shortened by 4 bases and J by 1 base, with 8 bases between the two germline ends. The CDR3 DNA follows: TGCGCCAGCAGCCGCCTTGGGAACACTGAAGCTTTCTTT. Translation gives CASSRLGNTEAFF.

To note about this clonotype: A far larger clone is one base from this, pointing to a likely read error. This sequence joins TRBV11-2 and TRBJ2-1, with TRBD1 identical over 7 bases. V lost 8 bases and J lost 10; bases outside the gene matches: 11. CDR1 SGHAT and CDR2 FQNNGV come from the germline V gene. The CDR3 is made up of 13 amino acids. Here the CDR3 reads CASSRGGPYEQFF. CDR3 coding DNA: TGTGCCAGCTCCCGAGGGGGCCCTTACGAGCAGTTCTTC.

The chain links TRBV29-1 to TRBJ2-3, with D possibly being TRBD1 or TRBD2 (5 bases each). Trimming took off 6 bases at V and 7 bases at J, with 17 bases between the two ends. This CDR3 region has 13 residues. Looked up from germline, CDR1 is SQVTM and CDR2 is ANQGSEA. CDR3 DNA sequence: TGCAGCGTAGACCGGGACGGAAGTTATACGCAGTATTTT. Translated, it gives CSVDRDGSYTQYF.

This clonotype was counted ten times or more. The rearrangement uses TRBV3-1 and TRBJ1-1; 7 nucleotides match TRBD1. Per the germline V gene, CDR1 is LGHDT and CDR2 is YNNKEL (reference sequence). V shed 4 bases and J 5 bases; nucleotides not matched to a gene: 7. The length of the CDR3 is 14 residues. This CDR3 is CASSPAGGGTEAFF. The CDR3 DNA is TGTGCCAGCAGCCCCGCAGGGGGAGGAACTGAAGCTTTCTTT.

This clonotype was seen only a few times. Sequence at one end of the junction differs from germline and may be a read error. The CDR3 sequence is CASSPSSGTYERYF. The CDR3 DNA reads TGTGCCAGCAGCCCATCTAGCGGGACCTACGAGCGGTACTTC. The genes are TRBV3-1 and TRBJ2-7; 9 positions match TRBD2. There are 14 residues in the CDR3. CDR1 is LGHDT, CDR2 YNNKEL, per germline (reference sequence).

This clonotype was counted ten times or more. The CDR3: CASSSPLLAGVRNEQFF. CDR3 nucleotide sequence: TGTGCCAGCAGTTCCCCCCTCCTAGCGGGAGTCCGGAATGAGCAGTTCTTC. This sequence joins TRBV28 and TRBJ2-1; 10 bases match TRBD2. In germline, CDR1 is MDHEN, CDR2 SYDVKM. The length of the CDR3 is 17 residues. The ends lost 4 bases at V and 7 bases at J; junction bases unmatched: 13.

This clonotype appeared many times. The chain joins TRBV28 to TRBJ1-5; D gene unclear. The V gene's germline CDR1 is MDHEN and CDR2 SYDVKM. Trimming took off 6 bases at V and 0 bases at J, with 6 bases between the two ends. CDR3 length equals 13 residues. The CDR3 protein is CASSRPSNQPQHF. The CDR3, as DNA: TGTGCCAGCAGCCGACCTAGCAATCAGCCCCAGCATTTT.

This clonotype occurred many times. CDR3 in amino acids: CASRYREGNSPLHF. The CDR3 DNA reads as TGTGCCAGCAGATACAGGGAGGGCAATTCACCCCTCCACTTT. J is TRBJ1-6 and V is TRBV6-5, with D possibly TRBD1 on 6 matching bases. The CDR3 is 14 residues long. V lost 6 bases to trimming and J lost 7 bases, with 13 bases between them. Germline CDR1 is MNHEY and CDR2 is SVGAGI.

This clonotype has only a few counts. V is TRBV27 and J is TRBJ2-2; D might be TRBD2 (5 bases). Germline lookup yields CDR1 MNHEY and CDR2 SMNVEV (reference sequence). CDR3 size: 14 residues. The ends were cut back, 8 bases at V and 5 bases at J, with 15 bases in the middle. The CDR3 region is CASRWGVETGELFF. In DNA, the CDR3 is TGTGCCAGCCGATGGGGAGTGGAGACCGGGGAGCTGTTTTTT.

A remark on this clonotype: A single base is all that separates this from a far larger clone, so a read error is likely. This chain connects TRBV6-2 or TRBV6-3 to TRBJ1-5; D perhaps matches TRBD1 (5 bases). CDR1 and CDR2 (germline): MNHEY, SVGEGT. This CDR3 contains 13 residues. The CDR3 nucleotides read TGTGCCAGCAGGGGGGACGGGAATCAGCTCCAGCATTTT. It yields the protein CASRGDGNQLQHF.